This T cell receptor (beta chain) was captured by sequencing in a study of T cell changes during pregnancy in multiple sclerosis (dated by TCRdb to about 2019). With respect to the entire study: The study looked at changes in the T cell repertoire across pregnancy in women with multiple sclerosis.

The method was the immunoSEQ multiplex PCR assay. TCRdb carries this immuneACCESS record with in-frame sequences only. Its versions omit some clonotypes, under half of them owing to an unresolved V gene in the studies checked, with the rest unexplained. Recorded for this sample are 130,000 or so clones; 93% of them occurred a single time. The biggest ten clones account for roughly 5.7% of the sample. From its cysteine to its phenylalanine, the CDR3 spans 14 amino acids. The CDR3 DNA has 42 bases and is translated from base 1. V is reduced by 7 bases and J by 3 bases, leaving a spacing of 16 bases between them. The CDR1 and CDR2 encoded by the germline V gene are MDHEN and SYDVKM. A word on this clone: Its antigen is unknown. Within one base of it there is no much larger clone, and no base qualities were kept.

The chain employs TRBV28 and TRBJ2-7; TRBD2 could be the D gene, as 6 bases match. This TCR was recovered from a female donor with multiple sclerosis, enrolled in a pregnancy study. Specimen: peripheral blood, collected before pregnancy. CDR3 region: CASKLSGVGYEQYF. The sequenced DNA: TGTGCCAGCAAACTTAGCGGAGTCGGCTACGAGCAGTACTTC.